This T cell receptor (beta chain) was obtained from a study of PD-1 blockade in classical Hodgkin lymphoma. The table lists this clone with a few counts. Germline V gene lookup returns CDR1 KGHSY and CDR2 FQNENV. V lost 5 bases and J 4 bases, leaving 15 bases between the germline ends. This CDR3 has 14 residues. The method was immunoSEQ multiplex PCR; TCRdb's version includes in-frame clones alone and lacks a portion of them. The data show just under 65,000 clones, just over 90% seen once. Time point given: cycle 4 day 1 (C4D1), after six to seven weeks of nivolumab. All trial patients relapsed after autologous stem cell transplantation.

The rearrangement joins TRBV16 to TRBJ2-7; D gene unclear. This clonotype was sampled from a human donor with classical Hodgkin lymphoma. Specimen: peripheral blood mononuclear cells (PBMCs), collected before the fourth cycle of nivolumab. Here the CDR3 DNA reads TGTGCCAGCAGCTCGCGTCGGTCCGGGTACGAGCAGTACTTC. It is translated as CASSSRRSGYEQYF.